A selection of T cell receptor beta chains follows, all from one sample in a study of metastatic and nonmetastatic thyroid tumors. TCRdb recomputed clones from the PCR reads via MiXCR. In the table there are 12,000 to 15,000 clones, roughly 28% of which are singletons. Specimen: blood. The receptor source for this set is a female donor with papillary thyroid cancer or a benign thyroid nodule (not recorded which). Some clones in this sample may be carry-over from other donors' samples. Both conserved end residues are part of each CDR3. Each record gives: J gene, V gene, clone size, D gene, CDR3 DNA, CDR3 protein. D genes are given only for firm matches. Size values are once, few and many counts, or a class for expanded clones, and some rows have none.

TRBJ2-1,TRBV20-1,medium-sized,TRBD2,TGCAGTGCTAGAGCCCCGGGACTAGAGACCAATGAGCAGTTCTTC,CSARAPGLETNEQFF
TRBJ2-7,TRBV20-1,few,TRBD2,TGCAGTCAGCGGGTAAGCGGGAAGCAGTACTTC,CSQRVSGKQYF
TRBJ1-2,TRBV6-2/TRBV6-3,-,-,TGTGCCAGCTGGACGGATAATACACCCTATGGCTACACCTTC,CASWTDNTPYGYTF
TRBJ2-7,TRBV13,-,-,TGTGCAAGCAGCCTTGAAGACAGGCGCCCCTACGAGCAGTACTTC,CASSLEDRRPYEQYF
TRBJ1-6,TRBV12-3/TRBV12-4,-,TRBD1,TGTGCCACCCGGACAGGCGGTTCGTCACCCCTCCACTTT,CATRTGGSSPLHF
TRBJ2-1,TRBV30,-,-,TGTGCCTCCGACGCCGCCGCCAACAATGAGCAGTTCTTC,CASDAAANNEQFF
TRBJ2-7,TRBV27,-,TRBD2,TGTGCCAGCAGCTTCGGACTAGCGGGATATTACGAGCAGTACTTC,CASSFGLAGYYEQYF
TRBJ1-4,TRBV4-1,-,-,TGCGCCAGCAGCCAACCACGCGGGGGGACTGCAACTAATGAAAAACTGTTTTTT,CASSQPRGGTATNEKLFF
TRBJ2-7,TRBV6-1,many,TRBD2,TGTGCCAGCAGTGAAATCGGACTAGCGGGGTTCTACGAGCAGTACTTC,CASSEIGLAGFYEQYF
TRBJ1-1,TRBV12-3/TRBV12-4,medium-sized,-,TGTGCCAGCAGGGGGATCCGGAACACTGAAGCTTTCTTT,CASRGIRNTEAFF
TRBJ1-2,TRBV12-3/TRBV12-4,medium-sized,TRBD1,TGTGCCAGCACCGAGAACAGGGGGAGCGGCTACACCTTC,CASTENRGSGYTF
TRBJ1-2,TRBV6-5,-,TRBD1,TGTGCCAGCAGCCAAGATGACAGGGTATTTTCCACCTTC,CASSQDDRVFSTF
TRBJ1-3,TRBV20-1,-,TRBD1,TGCAGTGCTAGAGTGGGACAGAGTGGAAACACCATATATTTT,CSARVGQSGNTIYF
TRBJ2-1,TRBV7-2,medium-sized,-,TGTGCCAGCAGCTTAGGAAGTGTCTTCAACAATGAGCAGTTCTTC,CASSLGSVFNNEQFF
TRBJ2-7,TRBV6-2/TRBV6-3,medium-sized,-,TGTGCCAGCAGACTATCCGGGACTTTCTCGCCTGAGCAGTACTTC,CASRLSGTFSPEQYF
TRBJ2-7,TRBV6-2/TRBV6-3,-,-,TGTGCCAGCACGTTACAAACTAATCGGCAGTACTTC,CASTLQTNRQYF
TRBJ2-7,TRBV25-1,medium-sized,-,TGTGCCAGCAGAGGACAAACCTACGAGCAGTACTTC,CASRGQTYEQYF
TRBJ1-1,TRBV6-1,few,-,TGTGCCAGCAGCCAGACAGTTGAAGCTTTCTTT,CASSQTVEAFF
TRBJ1-3,TRBV7-3,-,TRBD1,TGTGCCAGCAGCCAGGGGGGGGACTCTGGAAACACCATATATTTT,CASSQGGDSGNTIYF
TRBJ2-3,TRBV6-1,-,TRBD2,TGTGCCAGCGAGTCTAGCGGGAGAACAGATACGCAGTATTTT,CASESSGRTDTQYF
TRBJ2-7,TRBV12-3/TRBV12-4,medium-sized,TRBD2,TGTGCCAGCAGCCCGGGACTAGCGGAACAGAAAAAGCAGTACTTC,CASSPGLAEQKKQYF
TRBJ1-5,TRBV20-1,-,-,TGCAGTGCTAGGATTAGCAATCAGCCCCAGCATTTT,CSARISNQPQHF
TRBJ2-1,TRBV18,-,TRBD2,TGTGCCAGCTCACCGGCCCTGGGAGCGGGAGCGGGTAGGGATGAGCAGTTCTTC,CASSPALGAGAGRDEQFF
TRBJ2-3,TRBV12-3/TRBV12-4,few,-,TGTGCCAGCAGCGGACGGAGAACAGATACGCAGTATTTT,CASSGRRTDTQYF
TRBJ1-2,TRBV18,-,TRBD1,TGTGCCAGCTCACCCGGGACAGGTGGCTACACCTTC,CASSPGTGGYTF
TRBJ1-4,TRBV5-6,medium-sized,TRBD1,TGTGCCAGCAGCACAATCGACAGGGTGAATGAAAAACTGTTTTTT,CASSTIDRVNEKLFF
TRBJ2-7,TRBV20-1,-,TRBD1,TGCAGTGCTGGGAGGGACAGGGAGGCCCGAGGGGACGAGCAGTACTTC,CSAGRDREARGDEQYF
TRBJ1-2,TRBV20-1,medium-sized,TRBD1,TGCAGTGCCGAACGCCCCGGGACAGGGACCGGCACCTTC,CSAERPGTGTGTF
TRBJ2-7,TRBV5-1,medium-sized,TRBD2,TGCGCCAGCAGCGGGACTAGCCCCTACGAGCAGTACTTC,CASSGTSPYEQYF